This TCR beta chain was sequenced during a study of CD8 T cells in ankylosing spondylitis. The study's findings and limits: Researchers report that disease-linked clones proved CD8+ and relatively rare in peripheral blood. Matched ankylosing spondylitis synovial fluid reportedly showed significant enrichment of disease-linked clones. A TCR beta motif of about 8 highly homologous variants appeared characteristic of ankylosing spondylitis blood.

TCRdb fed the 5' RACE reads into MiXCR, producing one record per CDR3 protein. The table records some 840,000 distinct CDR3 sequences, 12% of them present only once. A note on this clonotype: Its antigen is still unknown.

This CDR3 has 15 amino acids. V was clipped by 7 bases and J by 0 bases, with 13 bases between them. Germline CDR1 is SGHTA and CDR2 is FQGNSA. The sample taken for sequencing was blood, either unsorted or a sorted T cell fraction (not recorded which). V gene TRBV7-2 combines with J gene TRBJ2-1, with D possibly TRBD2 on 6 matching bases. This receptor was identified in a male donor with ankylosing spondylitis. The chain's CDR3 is CASNDGGTSYNEQFF. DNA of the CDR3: TGTGCCAGCAATGATGGGGGGACCTCCTACAATGAGCAGTTCTTC.